A single sample gave rise to the 3 T cell receptor beta chains below, sequenced in a study of shared clonotypes between healthy human individuals. The data were produced by immunoSEQ multiplex PCR, yet TCRdb's version contains in-frame clones alone and is incomplete. The sample has roughly 120,000 clones; around two thirds are singletons. The specimen sequenced was memory CD8+ T cells sorted from blood. The subset: CD45RO+ cells pooled with CCR7-negative TemRA cells. The receptors stem from a woman aged 25 to 39 in good health.

V gene TRBV2 combines with J gene TRBJ1-4, with D hard to call. V was shortened by 2 bases and J by 2 bases, with 9 bases between the two germline ends. CDR3 length equals 15 residues. CDR1 and CDR2 (germline): SNHLY, FYNNEI. The CDR3 reads CASSEFVATNEKLFF. Here the CDR3 DNA reads TGTGCCAGCAGTGAATTTGTGGCTACTAATGAAAAACTGTTTTTT.

This clone was picked up many times. J is TRBJ1-1 and V is TRBV11-1; 8 nucleotides align to TRBD1. CDR3 size: 15 residues. Germline trimming cut 5 bases from V and 1 base from J; bases unmatched to any gene: 6. Germline CDR1 SGHAT, CDR2 FQDESV (reference sequence). CDR3 bases: TGTGCCAGCAGCCCAGGACAGGGATGGAACACTGAAGCTTTCTTT. This codes for CASSPGQGWNTEAFF.

V gene TRBV4-2 combines with J gene TRBJ2-3, with TRBD2 matching 10 bases. CDR3 length: 16 amino acids. With 1 base clipped from V and 2 bases from J, the junction kept 3 bases outside the gene matches. Germline V gives CDR1 LGHNA, CDR2 YNFKEQ. The chain's CDR3 is CASSQGTSGNTDTQYF. CDR3 DNA: TGTGCCAGCAGCCAAGGGACTAGCGGAAACACAGATACGCAGTATTTT.